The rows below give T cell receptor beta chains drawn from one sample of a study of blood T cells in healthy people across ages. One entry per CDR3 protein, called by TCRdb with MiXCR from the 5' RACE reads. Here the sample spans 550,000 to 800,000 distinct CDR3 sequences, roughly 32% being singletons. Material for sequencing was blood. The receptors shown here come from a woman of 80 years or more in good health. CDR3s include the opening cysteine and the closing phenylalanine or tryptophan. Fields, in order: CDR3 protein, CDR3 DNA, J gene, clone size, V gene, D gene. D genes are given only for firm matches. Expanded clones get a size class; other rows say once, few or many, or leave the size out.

CDR3: CASSQTGETQYF; DNA: TGTGCCAGCAGTCAAACAGGGGAGACCCAGTACTTC; J: TRBJ2-5; size: many; V: TRBV6-2/TRBV6-3; D: .
CDR3: CATSREGNSYNEQFF; DNA: TGTGCCACCAGCAGAGAGGGCAACTCCTACAATGAGCAGTTCTTC; J: TRBJ2-1; size: many; V: TRBV15; D: .
CDR3: CAITGQANTEAFF; DNA: TGTGCCATAACCGGACAGGCGAACACTGAAGCTTTCTTT; J: TRBJ1-1; size: few; V: TRBV10-3; D: TRBD1
CDR3: CASSKQDGEQFF; DNA: TGTGCCAGCAGTAAACAGGACGGTGAGCAGTTCTTC; J: TRBJ2-1; size: .; V: TRBV6-5; D: .
CDR3: CASRLEQATTEKLFF; DNA: TGTGCCAGCCGACTAGAACAGGCAACGACTGAAAAACTGTTTTTT; J: TRBJ1-4; size: few; V: TRBV2; D: .
CDR3: CASSGLAGGLRTDTQYF; DNA: TGTGCCAGCAGCGGACTAGCGGGGGGTTTAAGAACAGATACGCAGTATTTT; J: TRBJ2-3; size: .; V: TRBV2; D: TRBD2
CDR3: CSQTAVHSYNEQFF; DNA: TGCAGTCAAACAGCAGTACACTCCTACAATGAGCAGTTCTTC; J: TRBJ2-1; size: .; V: TRBV20-1; D: .
CDR3: CASWRGGTDTQYF; DNA: TGTGCCAGCTGGCGGGGGGGCACAGATACGCAGTATTTT; J: TRBJ2-3; size: .; V: TRBV2; D: TRBD2
CDR3: CASSLGHGGADTQYF; DNA: TGTGCCAGCAGTTTAGGCCATGGGGGCGCAGATACGCAGTATTTT; J: TRBJ2-3; size: .; V: TRBV27; D: .
CDR3: CASSLGFGGDTQYF; DNA: TGTGCTAGCAGCTTGGGCTTCGGGGGAGATACGCAGTATTTT; J: TRBJ2-3; size: .; V: TRBV7-7; D: .
CDR3: CASSPRQGQETQYF; DNA: TGTGCCAGCAGTCCAAGACAGGGCCAAGAGACCCAGTACTTC; J: TRBJ2-5; size: many; V: TRBV12-3/TRBV12-4; D: TRBD1
CDR3: CPVISSGSTHTEQFF; DNA: TGCCCCGTCATATCCAGCGGGAGTACCCACACTGAGCAGTTCTTC; J: TRBJ2-1; size: .; V: TRBV29-1; D: TRBD2
CDR3: CSARVSRDRARGDNEQYF; DNA: TGCAGTGCTAGAGTGTCCCGGGACAGGGCACGTGGGGACAATGAGCAGTACTTC; J: TRBJ2-5; size: .; V: TRBV20-1; D: TRBD1
CDR3: CASSRAGTGGHQPQHF; DNA: TGTGCCAGCAGCAGAGCCGGGACAGGGGGCCATCAGCCCCAGCATTTT; J: TRBJ1-5; size: many; V: TRBV7-2; D: TRBD1
CDR3: CASSLQGASGYTF; DNA: TGTGCCAGCAGTTTACAGGGGGCAAGTGGCTACACCTTC; J: TRBJ1-2; size: many; V: TRBV5-4; D: TRBD1
CDR3: CASSFDRLRTDTQYF; DNA: TGTGCCAGCAGTTTCGACAGATTAAGAACAGATACGCAGTATTTT; J: TRBJ2-3; size: .; V: TRBV12-3/TRBV12-4; D: .
CDR3: CASSVDPRRAGELSGANVLTF; DNA: TGTGCCAGCAGCGTAGACCCCCGGCGAGCGGGGGAACTCTCTGGGGCCAACGTCCTGACTTTC; J: TRBJ2-6; size: many; V: TRBV9; D: TRBD2
CDR3: CASSPRHTGTGRRNEQFF; DNA: TGTGCCAGCAGCCCACGTCACACCGGGACAGGGCGTAGAAATGAGCAGTTCTTC; J: TRBJ2-1; size: many; V: TRBV7-2; D: TRBD1
CDR3: CASRSLSGYGYTF; DNA: TGTGCCAGCAGGTCTCTGTCGGGCTATGGCTACACCTTC; J: TRBJ1-2; size: many; V: TRBV6-1; D: .
CDR3: CASSSGRAGAQETQYF; DNA: TGTGCCAGCAGCTCGGGACGAGCGGGGGCCCAAGAGACCCAGTACTTC; J: TRBJ2-5; size: .; V: TRBV11-2; D: TRBD2
CDR3: CASSFRGKYGYTF; DNA: TGTGCCAGCAGTTTCCGGGGGAAATATGGCTACACCTTC; J: TRBJ1-2; size: many; V: TRBV27; D: .
CDR3: CASSLVGSSYERYF; DNA: TGCGCCAGCAGCTTGGTGGGTAGCTCCTACGAGCGGTACTTC; J: TRBJ2-7; size: .; V: TRBV5-1; D: .
CDR3: CASSLEVVEQFF; DNA: TGTGCCAGCAGCTTAGAAGTTGTTGAGCAGTTCTTC; J: TRBJ2-1; size: .; V: TRBV7-2; D: .
CDR3: CASSLTTGGRETQYF; DNA: TGCGCCAGCAGCCTAACCACGGGGGGGCGTGAGACCCAGTACTTC; J: TRBJ2-5; size: .; V: TRBV4-3; D: TRBD2
CDR3: CSATTQGINSPLHF; DNA: TGCAGTGCTACGACACAGGGTATTAATTCACCCCTCCACTTT; J: TRBJ1-6; size: many; V: TRBV20-1; D: .
CDR3: CASSDGLAKNIQYF; DNA: TGTGCCAGCAGTGACGGATTAGCCAAAAACATTCAGTACTTC; J: TRBJ2-4; size: many; V: TRBV6-1; D: .
CDR3: CATSKGNEQFF; DNA: TGTGCCACCAGCAAGGGGAATGAGCAGTTCTTC; J: TRBJ2-1; size: .; V: TRBV24-1; D: .
CDR3: CATVAGGGPDTRYF; DNA: TGTGCCACCGTAGCGGGGGGGGGCCCAGATACGCGGTATTTT; J: TRBJ2-3; size: .; V: TRBV7-8; D: TRBD2
CDR3: CASSLLVLGTNTDTQYF; DNA: TGTGCCAGCAGCTTATTAGTCCTGGGGACCAACACAGATACGCAGTATTTT; J: TRBJ2-3; size: many; V: TRBV7-2; D: .
CDR3: CASSLRLTSARSTDTQYF; DNA: TGTGCCAGCAGCTTACGCCTGACTAGCGCAAGGAGCACAGATACGCAGTATTTT; J: TRBJ2-3; size: .; V: TRBV7-2; D: TRBD2
CDR3: CAWSAGTASNTEAFF; DNA: TGTGCCTGGAGTGCCGGGACAGCCTCGAACACTGAAGCTTTCTTT; J: TRBJ1-1; size: .; V: TRBV30; D: TRBD1
CDR3: CSARGLQGMSTEAFF; DNA: TGCAGTGCTAGAGGCCTACAGGGGATGAGCACTGAAGCTTTCTTT; J: TRBJ1-1; size: .; V: TRBV20-1; D: TRBD1
CDR3: CSARDLAAGISNQPQHF; DNA: TGCAGTGCTAGAGATTTAGCGGCAGGGATTAGCAATCAGCCCCAGCATTTT; J: TRBJ1-5; size: few; V: TRBV20-1; D: .
CDR3: CASTSQGALLGETQYF; DNA: TGTGCCAGCACCTCCCAGGGGGCCCTACTAGGGGAGACCCAGTACTTC; J: TRBJ2-5; size: many; V: TRBV11-2; D: TRBD1
CDR3: CASSLRGESSGANVLTF; DNA: TGTGCCAGCAGTTTAAGGGGGGAGAGCTCTGGGGCCAACGTCCTGACTTTC; J: TRBJ2-6; size: many; V: TRBV27; D: .
CDR3: CVSSLVGRDLTPYEQYF; DNA: TGTGTCAGCAGCTTAGTGGGCAGGGACTTAACGCCCTACGAGCAGTACTTC; J: TRBJ2-7; size: .; V: TRBV7-2; D: .
CDR3: CASSVGPGVPGRSSSYNEQFF; DNA: TGTGCCAGCAGCGTAGGGCCGGGGGTGCCGGGACGCAGTTCCTCCTACAATGAGCAGTTCTTC; J: TRBJ2-1; size: many; V: TRBV9; D: .
CDR3: CASNDGGQGYNEQFF; DNA: TGCGCCAGCAACGACGGGGGGCAGGGCTACAATGAGCAGTTCTTC; J: TRBJ2-1; size: .; V: TRBV5-1; D: .
CDR3: CASSPLSGKETQYF; DNA: TGTGCCAGCTCACCCCTATCTGGGAAAGAGACCCAGTACTTC; J: TRBJ2-5; size: .; V: TRBV18; D: .
CDR3: CATSPGTGLMNTEAFF; DNA: TGTGCCACCAGCCCAGGGACAGGGCTAATGAACACTGAAGCTTTCTTT; J: TRBJ1-1; size: .; V: TRBV15; D: TRBD1
CDR3: CAWSAGQGHTF; DNA: TGTGCCTGGAGTGCGGGACAAGGACACACCTTC; J: TRBJ1-2; size: .; V: TRBV30; D: .
CDR3: CASSLALGFFNQPQHF; DNA: TGTGCCAGCAGTTTAGCTTTAGGTTTTTTCAATCAGCCCCAGCATTTT; J: TRBJ1-5; size: many; V: TRBV12-3/TRBV12-4; D: .